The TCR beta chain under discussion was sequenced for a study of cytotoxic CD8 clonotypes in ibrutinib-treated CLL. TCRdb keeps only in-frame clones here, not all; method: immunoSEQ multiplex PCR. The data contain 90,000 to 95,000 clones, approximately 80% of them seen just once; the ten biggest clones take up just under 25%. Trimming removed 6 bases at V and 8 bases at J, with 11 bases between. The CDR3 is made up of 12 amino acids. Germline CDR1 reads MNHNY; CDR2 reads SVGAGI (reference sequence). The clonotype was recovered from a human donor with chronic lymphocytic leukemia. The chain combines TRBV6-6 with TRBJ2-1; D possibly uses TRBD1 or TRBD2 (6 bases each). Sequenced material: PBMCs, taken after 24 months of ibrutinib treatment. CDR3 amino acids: CASSPRGDEQFF. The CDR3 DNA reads TGTGCCAGCAGCCCAAGGGGGGATGAGCAGTTCTTC.